Listed here are 3 T cell receptor beta chains from one sample, sequenced in a study of identical twins. TCRdb reanalysed the 5' RACE reads using MiXCR and keeps one entry per CDR3 protein. The sample gives a few hundred thousand distinct CDR3 sequences, 13% to 15% of which show up once; about 1% is in the top ten. The same data also contributed to another study, on yellow fever vaccine responses in identical twins.

Source material: CD4+ T cells sorted from blood. These receptors were taken from a woman aged 18-30 years in good health.

This clonotype was seen a few times. The V gene is TRBV7-2, the J gene TRBJ2-3, with 7 bases lining up with TRBD2. CDR3 size: 15 residues. Germline trimming cut 8 bases from V and 0 bases from J; bases unmatched to any gene: 8. The germline V gene has CDR1 SGHTA and CDR2 FQGNSA. CDR3 DNA: TGTGCCAGCGGTGGGAGGGGACCGAGCACAGATACGCAGTATTTT. Amino acid sequence: CASGGRGPSTDTQYF.

The chain carries TRBV7-9 and TRBJ2-5; 7 bases are shared with TRBD1. J was trimmed by 1 base and V by 5 bases; bases with no gene match: 10. There are 16 residues in the CDR3. Per germline, CDR1 SEHNR and CDR2 FQNEAQ (reference sequence). This CDR3 is CASSPARGTAQETQYF. CDR3 DNA: TGTGCCAGCAGCCCAGCCCGTGGGACAGCCCAAGAGACCCAGTACTTC.

This clonotype was observed a few times. The chain joins TRBV6-2 or TRBV6-3 to TRBJ2-2; 8 bases fit TRBD1. Unmatched junction bases numbered 2, after V lost 2 bases and J lost 0 bases. The length of the CDR3 is 16 residues. CDR1 MNHEY and CDR2 SVGEGT come from the germline V gene. CDR3 sequence reads: CASSYPTGANTGELFF. DNA of the CDR3: TGTGCCAGCAGTTACCCGACAGGGGCGAACACCGGGGAGCTGTTTTTT.